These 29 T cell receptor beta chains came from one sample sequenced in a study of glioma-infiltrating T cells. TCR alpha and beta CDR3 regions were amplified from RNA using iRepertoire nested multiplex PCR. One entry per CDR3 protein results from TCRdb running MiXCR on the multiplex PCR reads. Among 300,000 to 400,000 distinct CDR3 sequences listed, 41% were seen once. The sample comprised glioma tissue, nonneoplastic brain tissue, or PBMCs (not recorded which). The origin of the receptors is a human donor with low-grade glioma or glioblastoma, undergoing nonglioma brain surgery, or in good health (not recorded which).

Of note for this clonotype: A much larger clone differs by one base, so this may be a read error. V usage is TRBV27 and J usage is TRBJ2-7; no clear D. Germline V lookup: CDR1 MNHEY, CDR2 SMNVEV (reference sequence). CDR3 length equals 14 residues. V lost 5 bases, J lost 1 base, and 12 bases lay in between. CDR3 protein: CASSRAYRSYEQYF. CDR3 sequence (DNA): TGTGCCAGCAGTCGGGCCTATAGGTCCTACGAGCAGTACTTC.

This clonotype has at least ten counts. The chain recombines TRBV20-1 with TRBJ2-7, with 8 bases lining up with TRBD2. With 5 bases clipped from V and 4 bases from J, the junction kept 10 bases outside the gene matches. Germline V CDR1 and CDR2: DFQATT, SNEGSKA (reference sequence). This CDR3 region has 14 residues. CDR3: CSAPPGLVAYEQYF. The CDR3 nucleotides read TGCAGTGCTCCACCGGGACTAGTCGCGTACGAGCAGTACTTC.

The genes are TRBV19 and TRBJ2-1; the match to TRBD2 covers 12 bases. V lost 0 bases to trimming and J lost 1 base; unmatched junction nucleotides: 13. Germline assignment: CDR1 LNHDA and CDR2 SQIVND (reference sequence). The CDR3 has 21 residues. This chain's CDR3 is CASSIEYPGTSGFRSYNEQFF. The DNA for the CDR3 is TGTGCCAGTAGTATAGAATACCCCGGGACTAGCGGGTTCCGGTCCTACAATGAGCAGTTCTTC.

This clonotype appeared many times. CDR3 sequence: CSAAFRDSTDTQYF. The CDR3 DNA is TGCAGTGCCGCTTTTAGGGACAGCACAGATACGCAGTATTTT. V and J are TRBV20-1 and TRBJ2-3, with D perhaps TRBD1 or TRBD2 (5 bases each). The CDR3 sequence is 14 residues long. Trimming removed 6 bases at V and 0 bases at J, with 13 bases between. CDR1 is DFQATT, CDR2 SNEGSKA, per germline (reference sequence).

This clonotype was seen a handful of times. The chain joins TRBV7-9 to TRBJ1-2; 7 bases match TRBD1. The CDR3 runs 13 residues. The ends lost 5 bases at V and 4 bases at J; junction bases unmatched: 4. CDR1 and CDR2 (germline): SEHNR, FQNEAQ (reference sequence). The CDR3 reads CASSPGGGYGYTF. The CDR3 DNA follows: TGTGCCAGCAGCCCAGGGGGGGGCTATGGCTACACCTTC.

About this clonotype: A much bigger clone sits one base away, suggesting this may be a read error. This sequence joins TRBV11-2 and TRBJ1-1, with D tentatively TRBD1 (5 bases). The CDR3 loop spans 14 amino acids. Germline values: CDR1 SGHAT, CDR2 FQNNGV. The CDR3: CASTLRGTNTKAFF. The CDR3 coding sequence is TGTGCCAGCACCCTCCGGGGCACGAACACTAAAGCTTTCTTT. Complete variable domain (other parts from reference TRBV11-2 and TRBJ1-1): EAGVAQSPRYKIIEKRQSVAFWCNPISGHATLYWYQQILGQGPKLLIQFQNNGVVDDSQLPKDRFSAERLKGVDSTLKIQPAKLEDSAVYLCASTLRGTNTKAFFGQGTRLTVV.

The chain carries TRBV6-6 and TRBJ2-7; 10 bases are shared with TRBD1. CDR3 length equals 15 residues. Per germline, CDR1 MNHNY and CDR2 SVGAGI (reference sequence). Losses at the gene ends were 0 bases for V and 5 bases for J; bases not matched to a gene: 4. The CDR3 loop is CASSYSGTGDHEQYF. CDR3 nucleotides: TGTGCCAGCAGTTACTCCGGGACAGGGGACCACGAGCAGTACTTC.

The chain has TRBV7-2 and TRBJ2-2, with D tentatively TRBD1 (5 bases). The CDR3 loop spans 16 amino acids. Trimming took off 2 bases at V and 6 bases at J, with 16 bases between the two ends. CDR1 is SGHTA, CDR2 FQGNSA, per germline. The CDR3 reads CASSLFGQGIAGELFF. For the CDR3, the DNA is TGTGCCAGCAGCTTATTCGGCCAGGGTATCGCCGGGGAGCTGTTTTTT.

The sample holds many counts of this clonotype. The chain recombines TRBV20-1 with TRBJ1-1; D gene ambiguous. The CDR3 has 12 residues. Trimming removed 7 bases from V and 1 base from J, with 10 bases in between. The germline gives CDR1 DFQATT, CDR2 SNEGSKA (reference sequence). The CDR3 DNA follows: TGCAGTGTGTTTGCAAGGAACACTGAAGCTTTCTTT. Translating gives CSVFARNTEAFF.

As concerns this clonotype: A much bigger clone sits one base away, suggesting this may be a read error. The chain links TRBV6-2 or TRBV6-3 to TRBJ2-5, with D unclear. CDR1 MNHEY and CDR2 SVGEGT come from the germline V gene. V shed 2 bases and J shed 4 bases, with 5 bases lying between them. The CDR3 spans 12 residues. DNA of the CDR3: TGTGCCAGCAGTTACCCTCGAGAGACCCAGTACTTC. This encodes CASSYPRETQYF.

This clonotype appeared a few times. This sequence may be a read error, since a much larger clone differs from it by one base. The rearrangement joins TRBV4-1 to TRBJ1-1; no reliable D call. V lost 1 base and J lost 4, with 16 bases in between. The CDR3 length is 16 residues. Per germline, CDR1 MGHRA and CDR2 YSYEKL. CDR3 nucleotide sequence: TGCGCCAGCAGCCAAGTCCCTGGGCGGGCGAGCACTGAAGCTTTCTTT. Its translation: CASSQVPGRASTEAFF.

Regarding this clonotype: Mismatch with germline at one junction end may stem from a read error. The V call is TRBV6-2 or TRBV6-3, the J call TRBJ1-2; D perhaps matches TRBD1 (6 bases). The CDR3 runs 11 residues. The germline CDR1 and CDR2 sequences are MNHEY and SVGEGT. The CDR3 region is CASGLSRGSTF. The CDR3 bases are TGTGCCAGCGGACTATCCAGGGGCTCCACCTTT.

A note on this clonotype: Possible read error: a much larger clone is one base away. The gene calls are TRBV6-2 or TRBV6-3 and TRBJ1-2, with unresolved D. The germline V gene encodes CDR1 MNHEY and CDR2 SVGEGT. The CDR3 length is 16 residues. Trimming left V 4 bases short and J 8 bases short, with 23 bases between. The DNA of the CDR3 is TGTGCCAGCAGTTCTCATCGGATAGGGTCGAGTAGCGGCTACACCTTC. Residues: CASSSHRIGSSSGYTF.

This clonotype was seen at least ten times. CDR3 sequence (DNA): TGTGCCAGCAGTTTCGGTGGAGAGGGCAATGAGCAGTTCTTC. Encoded protein: CASSFGGEGNEQFF. The chain links TRBV28 to TRBJ2-1; perhaps TRBD2 as D (5 bases). CDR1 and CDR2 from the germline V gene are MDHEN and SYDVKM. The V and J ends lost 3 bases and 6 bases respectively, with 12 bases between them. The CDR3 sequence is 14 residues long.

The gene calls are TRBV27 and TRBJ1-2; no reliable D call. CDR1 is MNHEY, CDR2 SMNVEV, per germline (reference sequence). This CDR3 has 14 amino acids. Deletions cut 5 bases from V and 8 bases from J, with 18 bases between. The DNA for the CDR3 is TGTGCCAGCAGTATGACAAGGCGCCTTAGAGGCTACACCTTC. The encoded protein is CASSMTRRLRGYTF.

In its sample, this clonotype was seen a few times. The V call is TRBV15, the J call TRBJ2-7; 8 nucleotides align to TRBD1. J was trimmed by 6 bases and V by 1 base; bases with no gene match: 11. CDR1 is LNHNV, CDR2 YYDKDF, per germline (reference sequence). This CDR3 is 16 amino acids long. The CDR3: CATSRAYRTGLLEQYF. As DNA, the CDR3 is TGTGCCACCAGCAGAGCTTACCGGACAGGGCTTCTCGAGCAGTACTTC.

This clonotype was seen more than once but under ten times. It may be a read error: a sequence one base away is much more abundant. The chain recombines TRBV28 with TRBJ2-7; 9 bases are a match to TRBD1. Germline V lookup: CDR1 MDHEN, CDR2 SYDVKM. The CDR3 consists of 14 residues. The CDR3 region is CASSSGTGSYKQYF. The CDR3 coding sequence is TGTGCCAGCAGTTCCGGGACAGGGTCCTACAAGCAGTACTTC.

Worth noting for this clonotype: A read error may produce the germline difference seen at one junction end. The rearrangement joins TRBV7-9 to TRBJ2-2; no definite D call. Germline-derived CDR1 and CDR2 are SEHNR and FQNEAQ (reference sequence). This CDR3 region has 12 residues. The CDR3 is CTRGTYTGELFF. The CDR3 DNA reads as TGTACCAGAGGCACCTACACCGGGGAGCTGTTTTTT. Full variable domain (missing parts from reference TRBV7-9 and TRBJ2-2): DTGVSQNPRHKITKRGQNVTFRCDPISEHNRLYWYRQTLGQGPEFLTYFQNEAQLEKSRLLSDRFSAERPKGSFSTLEIQRTEQGDSAMYLCTRGTYTGELFFGEGSRLTVL.

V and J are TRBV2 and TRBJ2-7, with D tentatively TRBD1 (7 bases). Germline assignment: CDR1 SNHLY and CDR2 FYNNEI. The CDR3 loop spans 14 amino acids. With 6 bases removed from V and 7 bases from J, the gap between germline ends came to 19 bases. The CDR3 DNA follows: TGTGCCAGCAGCGGGACTTGGGACAGCGATGAGCAGTACTTC. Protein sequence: CASSGTWDSDEQYF.

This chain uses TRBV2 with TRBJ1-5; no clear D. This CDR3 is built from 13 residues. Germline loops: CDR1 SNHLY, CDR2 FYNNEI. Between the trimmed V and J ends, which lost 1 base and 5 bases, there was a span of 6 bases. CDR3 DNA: TGTGCCAGCAGTGAAGAGGCAGATCAGCCCCAGCATTTT. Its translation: CASSEEADQPQHF.

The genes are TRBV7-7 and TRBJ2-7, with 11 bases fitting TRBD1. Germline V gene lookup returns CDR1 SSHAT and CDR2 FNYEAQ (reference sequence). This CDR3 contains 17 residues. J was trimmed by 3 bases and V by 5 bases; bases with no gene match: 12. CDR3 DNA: TGTGCCAGCAGCCGGAGGACAGGGGGCGCCGGAATCTACGAGCAGTACTTC. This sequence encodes CASSRRTGGAGIYEQYF.

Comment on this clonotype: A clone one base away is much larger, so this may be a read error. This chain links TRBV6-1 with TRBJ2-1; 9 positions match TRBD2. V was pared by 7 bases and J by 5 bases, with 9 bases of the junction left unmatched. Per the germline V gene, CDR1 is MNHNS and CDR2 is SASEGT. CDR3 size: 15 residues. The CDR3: CASTYSGGRNNEQFF. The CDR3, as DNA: TGTGCCAGCACATATAGCGGGGGACGAAACAATGAGCAGTTCTTC.

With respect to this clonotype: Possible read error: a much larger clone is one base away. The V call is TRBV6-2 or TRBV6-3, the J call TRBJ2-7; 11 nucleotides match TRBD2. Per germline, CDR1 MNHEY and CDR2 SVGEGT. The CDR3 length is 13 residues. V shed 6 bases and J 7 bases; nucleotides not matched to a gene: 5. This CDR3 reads CASRKTSGAEQYF. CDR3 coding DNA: TGTGCCAGCAGGAAGACTAGCGGGGCTGAGCAGTACTTC.

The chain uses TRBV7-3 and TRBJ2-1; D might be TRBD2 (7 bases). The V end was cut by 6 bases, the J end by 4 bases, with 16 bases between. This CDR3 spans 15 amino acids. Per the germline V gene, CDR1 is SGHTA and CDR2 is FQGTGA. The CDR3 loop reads CASSLGGAVYNEQFF. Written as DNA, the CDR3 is TGTGCCAGCAGTCTAGGGGGGGCAGTTTACAATGAGCAGTTCTTC. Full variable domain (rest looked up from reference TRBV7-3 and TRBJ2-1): GAGVSQTPSNKVTEKGKYVELRCDPISGHTALYWYRQSLGQGPEFLIYFQGTGAADDSGLPNDRFFAVRPEGSVSTLKIQRTERGDSAVYLCASSLGGAVYNEQFFGPGTRLTVL.

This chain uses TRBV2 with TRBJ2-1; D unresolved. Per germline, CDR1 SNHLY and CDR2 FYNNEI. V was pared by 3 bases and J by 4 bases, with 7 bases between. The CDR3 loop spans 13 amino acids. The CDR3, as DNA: TGTGCCAGCAGTGAGGTGGTTTACAATGAGCAGTTCTTC. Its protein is CASSEVVYNEQFF.

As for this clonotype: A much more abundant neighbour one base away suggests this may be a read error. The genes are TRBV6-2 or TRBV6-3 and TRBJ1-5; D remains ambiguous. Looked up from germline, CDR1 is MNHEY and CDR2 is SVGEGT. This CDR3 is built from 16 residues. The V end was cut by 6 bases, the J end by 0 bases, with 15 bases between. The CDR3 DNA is TGTGCCAGCAGCAATGGGCGGTATTATAGCAATCAGCCCCAGCATTTT. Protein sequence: CASSNGRYYSNQPQHF.

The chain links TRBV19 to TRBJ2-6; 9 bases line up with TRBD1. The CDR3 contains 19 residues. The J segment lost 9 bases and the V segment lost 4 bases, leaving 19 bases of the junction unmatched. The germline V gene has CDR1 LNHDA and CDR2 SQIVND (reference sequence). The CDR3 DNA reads TGTGCCAGTAGTAAGAGGGGAGCGGACAGGGGATCCAGAGTCAACGTCCTGACTTTC. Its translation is CASSKRGADRGSRVNVLTF.

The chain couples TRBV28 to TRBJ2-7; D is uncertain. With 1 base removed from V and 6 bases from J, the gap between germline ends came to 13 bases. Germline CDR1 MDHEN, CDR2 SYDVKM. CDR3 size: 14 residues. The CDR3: CASSLFNEGLEQYF. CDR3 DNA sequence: TGTGCCAGCAGTTTATTTAACGAAGGCCTCGAGCAGTACTTC.

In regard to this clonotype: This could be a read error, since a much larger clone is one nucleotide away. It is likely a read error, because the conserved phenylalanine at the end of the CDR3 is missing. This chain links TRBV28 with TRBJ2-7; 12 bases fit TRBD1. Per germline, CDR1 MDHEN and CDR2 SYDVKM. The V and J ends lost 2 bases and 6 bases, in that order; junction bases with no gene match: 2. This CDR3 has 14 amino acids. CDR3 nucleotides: TGTGCCAGCAGTTTAACGGGACAGGGGGCCGAGCAGTACTCC. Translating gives CASSLTGQGAEQYS.